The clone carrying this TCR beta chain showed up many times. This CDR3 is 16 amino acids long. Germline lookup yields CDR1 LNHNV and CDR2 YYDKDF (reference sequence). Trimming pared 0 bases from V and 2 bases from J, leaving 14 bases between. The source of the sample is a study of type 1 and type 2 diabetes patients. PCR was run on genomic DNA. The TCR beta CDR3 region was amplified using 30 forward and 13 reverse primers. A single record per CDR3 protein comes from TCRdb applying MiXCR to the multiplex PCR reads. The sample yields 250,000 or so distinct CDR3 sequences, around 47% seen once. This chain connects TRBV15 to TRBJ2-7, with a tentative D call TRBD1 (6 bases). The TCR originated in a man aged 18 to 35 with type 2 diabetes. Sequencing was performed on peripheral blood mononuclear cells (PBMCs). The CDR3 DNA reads TGTGCCACCAGCAGAGAGGCGCCAGGACAGCCCTACGAGCAGTACTTC. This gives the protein CATSREAPGQPYEQYF.